A selection of T cell receptor beta chains follows, all from one sample in a study of blood T cell repertoires in COVID-19. Clones were sequenced by immunoSEQ multiplex PCR, and TCRdb holds only the in-frame ones, with some missing. Of approximately 440,000 clones listed, 90% are singletons. Source material: PBMCs or T cells enriched from blood (not recorded which). The receptors here all came from a man between 18 and 35 years old who had recovered from COVID-19. CDR3s leave out the opening cysteine and the closing phenylalanine or tryptophan.

v_call	j_call	cdr3_aa
TRBV28	TRBJ2-5	ASRFTTGSGETQY
TRBV6-5	TRBJ2-1	ATQGIRYNEQF
TRBV4-1	TRBJ2-1	ASQPRGLASYEQF
TRBV10-2	TRBJ1-4	ASSRETEKLF
TRBV27	TRBJ1-5	ASKSWQNSNQPQH
TRBV19	TRBJ2-3	ASSHRAGGGDTQY
TRBV9	TRBJ2-1	ASSVGGGTGGNEQF
TRBV5-4	TRBJ2-2	ASSPDRINTGELF
TRBV12-3/TRBV12-4	TRBJ2-7	ASGTRVFYEQY
TRBV7-3	TRBJ2-1	ASSLSGGPYNEQF
TRBV5-4	TRBJ2-3	ASSLAWAGGRDTQY
TRBV12-3/TRBV12-4	TRBJ1-3	ASSLGNTIY
TRBV5-1	TRBJ2-3	ASSLAPAGGTDTQY
TRBV5-4	TRBJ1-1	ASSFTGVNTEAF
TRBV5-1	TRBJ2-1	ASSMAPSGNEQF
TRBV18	TRBJ1-2	ASSLGTDHGYT
TRBV21-1	TRBJ2-2	ASSKVGGLAGELF
TRBV10-1	TRBJ2-2	ASTPGRGRRTGELF
TRBV28	TRBJ2-7	ASSWTGRSYEQY
TRBV6-6	TRBJ1-2	ASSRGRQGGGDYGYT
TRBV5-1	TRBJ1-4	ASSREPNEKLF
TRBV3-1/TRBV3-2	TRBJ2-7	ASSPTSGGWDEQY
TRBV3-1/TRBV3-2	TRBJ2-7	ASSHRGIYEQY
TRBV21-1	TRBJ2-7	ASSKPPGLAGVRDEQY
TRBV29-1	TRBJ2-7	SARSGGTEQY
TRBV11-2	TRBJ1-6	ASSLSTPETGNSPLH
TRBV27	TRBJ1-4	ASRTSGGNEKLF
TRBV19	TRBJ1-5	ASSITGTSNQPQH
TRBV10-3	TRBJ2-1	AISSGLAGGIDEQF
TRBV7-8	TRBJ2-1	AGVGLESYNEQF
TRBV29-1	TRBJ2-3	SVEGRQADYTQY
TRBV5-1	TRBJ2-5	ASSQAPGVETQY